The subject of this entry is one T cell receptor (beta chain). A far larger clone is just one base off, so this is likely a read error. This library used approximately 390 ng RNA and molecular barcoded adaptors spanning alpha/delta and beta/gamma chains. Each CDR3 protein is one row after TCRdb ran MiXCR on the reads. The data contain fewer than 30,000 distinct CDR3 sequences, approximately 15% of them singletons. This sample was included in a study of read filtering for tumor transcriptome and immune sequencing. Trimming removed 1 base at V and 7 bases at J, with 11 bases between. The CDR3 contains 13 residues. Germline V lookup: CDR1 SGHNT, CDR2 YENEEA.

The sequenced sample consisted of a population of CD138-negative cells sorted from bone marrow. This receptor was taken from a donor at least 40 years old with multiple myeloma. This chain connects TRBV11-3 to TRBJ2-7; D is undetermined. The CDR3 DNA reads as TGTGCCAGCAGCTTAGCAAACTCGTGGGAGCAGTACTTC. Its protein product is CASSLANSWEQYF.